The text below deals with one T cell receptor (beta chain). What it recognizes is unknown. These data are taken from a study of cytomegalovirus exposure and HLA in healthy donors. For the study at large: According to later analysis, the same platform produced the 120 or so validation and around 730 first-cohort repertoires. Broader study findings: The listing of 150 to 200 TCR beta chains classed them as cytomegalovirus-associated.

The germline V and J ends were trimmed by 6 bases and 11 bases, with 11 bases remaining between them. Per germline, CDR1 MNHNS and CDR2 SASEGT. CDR3 length equals 12 residues. Method: immunoSEQ multiplex PCR; TCRdb's copy keeps in-frame clones and lacks some. The top ten hold 3% to 4.5% of the sample, which has about 79,000 clones, under 95% seen once. Sequenced material: PBMCs. This sequence joins TRBV6-1 and TRBJ1-6; a weak D match, TRBD1 (6 bases). This clonotype was sampled from a woman under 40 in good health and CMV-seronegative. CDR3 in DNA: TGTGCCAGCAGCTCGCCAGGGGCACCCCTCCACTTT. The encoded protein is CASSSPGAPLHF.